This T cell receptor beta chain was obtained from a study of identical twins. Overall study results and limits: Alpha sequences out of frame and shared by twins had excess low generation probability. Potential partial confounding of zero-insertion analyses by invariant MAIT and iNKT cells was noted.

The V end lost 3 bases, the J end lost 0 bases, and 21 bases lay between the germline ends. Germline values: CDR1 DFQATT, CDR2 SNEGSKA (reference sequence). The CDR3 covers 18 residues. This clonotype was picked up a small number of times. Its matching antigen is unknown. TCRdb redid the calling of the 5' RACE reads with MiXCR, one entry per CDR3 protein. The table shows 350,000 to 450,000 distinct CDR3 sequences, with approximately 17% occurring only once. Sample: naive T cells sorted from blood. The receptor was isolated from a man aged 50 to 59 in good health. This chain links TRBV20-1 with TRBJ2-4; D might be TRBD1 (6 bases). The CDR3 coding sequence is TGCAGTGCTAGGGACCAGGGGTCCTTGGGCTTAGCCAAAAACATTCAGTACTTC. This gives the protein CSARDQGSLGLAKNIQYF.